A selection of T cell receptor beta chains follows, all from one sample in a study of cytomegalovirus exposure and HLA in healthy donors. Data came from immunoSEQ multiplex PCR; TCRdb stores just in-frame clones and leaves some out. The profile covers about 86,000 clones, with about four fifths appearing a single time and around 15% taken by the ten largest. Sequencing was performed on PBMCs. The receptor set was obtained from a woman aged 40 to 50 in good health and CMV-seropositive. Each CDR3 is given with its conserved first and last residue. The D gene is left open where the match is weak. Not every row has a clone size; where given, it reads once, few, many or a size class.

j_call	cdr3_length	clone_size	v_call	d_call	cdr3_aa	cdr3_nt
TRBJ2-7	12	NA	TRBV28	NA	CASSLSGSEQYF	TGTGCCAGCAGTTTATCCGGGTCCGAGCAGTACTTC
TRBJ2-7	15	once	TRBV2	TRBD1	CASGDHGTASYEQYF	TGTGCCAGCGGGGACCACGGGACAGCCTCCTACGAGCAGTACTTC
TRBJ2-7	14	NA	TRBV2	NA	CASRRDRDLGEQYF	TGTGCCAGCAGGCGGGACCGCGATTTGGGCGAGCAGTACTTC
TRBJ1-2	12	once	TRBV29-1	NA	CSVDDSNYGYTF	TGCAGCGTTGATGACAGTAACTATGGCTACACCTTC
TRBJ1-2	13	NA	TRBV27	NA	CASSRDRSYGYTF	TGTGCCAGCAGTCGAGACAGATCCTATGGCTACACCTTC
TRBJ1-1	19	NA	TRBV5-1	TRBD1	CASSEGQGMVRSGNTEAFF	TGCGCCAGCAGCGAGGGACAGGGGATGGTTCGGAGCGGGAACACTGAAGCTTTCTTT
TRBJ1-2	16	NA	TRBV4-2	NA	CASSRSLTDTNYGYTF	TGTGCCAGCAGTCGTTCTTTGACAGACACTAACTATGGCTACACCTTC
TRBJ1-5	16	NA	TRBV15	NA	CATSRSAVYSNQPQHF	TGTGCCACCAGCAGGTCCGCAGTATATAGCAATCAGCCCCAGCATTTT
TRBJ1-1	13	NA	TRBV7-9	NA	CASSAGGGTEAFF	TGTGCCAGCAGTGCGGGGGGAGGCACTGAAGCTTTCTTT
TRBJ2-5	13	few	TRBV30	NA	CAWSPGGEETQYF	TGTGCCTGGAGTCCGGGGGGCGAAGAGACCCAGTACTTC
TRBJ1-4	15	NA	TRBV9	TRBD1	CASSVGQELNEKLFF	TGTGCCAGCAGCGTCGGACAGGAGCTTAATGAAAAACTGTTTTTT
TRBJ1-2	14	NA	TRBV30	TRBD1	CALGTGAFYYGYTF	TGTGCCCTAGGGACAGGGGCCTTTTACTATGGCTACACCTTC
TRBJ1-4	14	NA	TRBV6-1	TRBD1	CASSRRTGGEKLFF	TGTGCCAGCAGTCGTAGGACAGGGGGGGAAAAACTGTTTTTT
TRBJ2-7	14	few	TRBV7-6	NA	CASSPDGVRYEQYF	TGTGCCAGCAGCCCAGACGGGGTCCGCTACGAGCAGTACTTC
TRBJ1-2	14	NA	TRBV16	NA	CASSHAQGTAGYTF	TGTGCCAGCAGCCACGCTCAGGGCACCGCTGGCTACACCTTC
TRBJ2-7	14	NA	TRBV30	TRBD2	CAWTPSGRAYEQYF	TGTGCCTGGACCCCCAGCGGGAGGGCCTACGAGCAGTACTTC
TRBJ1-5	16	NA	TRBV18	TRBD1	CASSPRTGASNQPQHF	TGTGCCAGCTCACCAAGGACAGGGGCTAGCAATCAGCCCCAGCATTTT
TRBJ1-3	16	NA	TRBV6-6	NA	CASSAPGTLSGNTIYF	TGTGCCAGCAGTGCCCCAGGGACTCTCTCTGGAAACACCATATATTTT
TRBJ1-1	14	NA	TRBV7-9	TRBD1	CASRFDRANTEAFF	TGTGCCAGCAGGTTCGACAGGGCGAACACTGAAGCTTTCTTT
TRBJ2-7	14	NA	TRBV4-2	NA	CASSQDRVGYEQYF	TGTGCCAGCAGCCAAGACAGGGTTGGGTACGAGCAGTACTTC
TRBJ1-5	14	NA	TRBV7-9	NA	CASSPGYSNQPQHF	TGTGCCAGCAGCCCAGGATATAGCAATCAGCCCCAGCATTTT
TRBJ1-3	13	NA	TRBV9	NA	CASSVDNANTIYF	TGTGCCAGCAGCGTCGATAACGCGAACACCATATATTTT
TRBJ1-1	13	NA	TRBV7-9	NA	CASSHPVGAEAFF	TGTGCCAGCAGCCACCCGGTGGGCGCTGAAGCTTTCTTT
TRBJ2-2	11	NA	TRBV10-2	NA	CASSAAGELFF	TGCGCCAGCAGTGCAGCCGGGGAGCTGTTTTTT
TRBJ1-1	16	NA	TRBV29-1	NA	CSVVFIGYSPNTEAFF	TGCAGCGTTGTTTTCATCGGTTACAGCCCGAACACTGAAGCTTTCTTT
TRBJ2-7	13	NA	TRBV25-1	TRBD1	CASSVRDRGEQYF	TGTGCCAGCAGTGTCCGGGACAGGGGCGAGCAGTACTTC
TRBJ2-7	11	NA	TRBV20-1	TRBD2	CSARGTSGRYF	TGCAGTGCTAGAGGTACTAGCGGGAGGTACTTC
TRBJ2-3	14	once	TRBV5-6	NA	CASSLSGRTDTQYF	TGTGCCAGCAGCTTGAGCGGACGCACAGATACGCAGTATTTT
TRBJ2-1	15	NA	TRBV9	TRBD2	CASSVVTSGHNEQFF	TGTGCCAGCAGCGTAGTAACTAGCGGTCACAATGAGCAGTTCTTC
TRBJ2-3	15	NA	TRBV30	NA	CAWNPLTYSTDTQYF	TGTGCCTGGAACCCCTTAACCTACAGCACAGATACGCAGTATTTT
TRBJ2-1	18	NA	TRBV9	TRBD2	CASSVAPPSSGRVHEQFF	TGTGCCAGCAGCGTAGCACCCCCTTCTAGCGGTCGTGTCCATGAGCAGTTCTTC
TRBJ1-4	16	NA	TRBV7-2	NA	CASANPRGGRREKLFF	TGTGCCAGCGCAAATCCCCGGGGAGGGCGTCGGGAAAAACTGTTTTTT
TRBJ2-5	14	NA	TRBV7-7	NA	CASSPTAGGETQYF	TGTGCTAGCAGCCCTACCGCTGGGGGGGAGACCCAGTACTTC
TRBJ1-4	17	few	TRBV7-9	TRBD1	CASSSRQGALFREKLFF	TGTGCCAGCAGCTCCCGACAGGGGGCTCTCTTTAGGGAAAAACTGTTTTTT
TRBJ2-7	11	NA	TRBV20-1	NA	CSARGGMVQYF	TGCAGTGCTAGAGGAGGTATGGTGCAGTACTTC
TRBJ1-1	12	NA	TRBV29-1	NA	CSVSRVNTEAFF	TGCAGCGTTTCGCGCGTGAACACTGAAGCTTTCTTT
TRBJ2-7	16	NA	TRBV25-1	TRBD2	CASTETSSGRAYEQYF	TGTGCCAGCACTGAAACCTCTAGCGGGAGGGCTTACGAGCAGTACTTC
TRBJ2-1	15	NA	TRBV30	TRBD1	CAWRLQGTSYNEQFF	TGTGCCTGGAGGTTACAGGGGACGTCCTACAATGAGCAGTTCTTC
TRBJ2-7	14	few	TRBV2	NA	CASSESLGSYEQYF	TGTGCCAGCAGTGAATCGCTAGGATCCTACGAGCAGTACTTC
TRBJ2-7	15	NA	TRBV28	TRBD1	CASSFLGQGRNEQYF	TGTGCCAGCAGTTTTCTAGGACAGGGAAGAAACGAGCAGTACTTC
TRBJ2-7	11	NA	TRBV5-1	NA	CASSHSYEQYF	TGCGCCAGCAGCCACTCCTACGAGCAGTACTTC